This TCR beta chain was sequenced for a study of blood T cell repertoires in COVID-19. Whole-study context: The United States, Italy and Spain provided the acute and convalescent COVID-19 samples. PBMCs, B-cell-depleted T cells, or T cells were the source of the cDNA or gDNA that made up the material.

Original methodology: Reference gene primers were amplified, and this amplification served to estimate nucleated cell counts. Sequencing was performed with immunoSEQ multiplex PCR; in TCRdb, only in-frame clones are kept and a portion is missing. The DNA gave D and trimming, while V, J and clone size come from that table. The sample includes approximately 150,000 clones, 84% of them seen just once. V gave up 2 bases and J gave up 0 bases; unmatched junction bases: 19. This CDR3 comprises 21 residues. The germline V gene encodes CDR1 SGHVS and CDR2 FQNEAQ. This chain uses TRBV7-8 with TRBJ2-7; 10 nucleotides match TRBD2. Sequencing input: peripheral blood. This clonotype was sampled from a human donor in a cohort sampled during active COVID-19. CDR3 protein: CASSLSGQAGGFPRSSYEQYF. The CDR3 DNA follows: TGTGCCAGCAGCTTATCTGGACAAGCGGGGGGGTTCCCACGGAGCTCCTACGAGCAGTACTTC.